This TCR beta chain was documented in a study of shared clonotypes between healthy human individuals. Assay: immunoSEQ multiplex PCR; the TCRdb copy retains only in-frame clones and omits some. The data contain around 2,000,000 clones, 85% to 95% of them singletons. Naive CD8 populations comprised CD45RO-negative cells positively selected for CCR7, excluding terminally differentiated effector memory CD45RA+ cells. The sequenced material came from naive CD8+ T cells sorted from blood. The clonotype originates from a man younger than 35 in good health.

The CDR3 loop is CASRRAGAVHEQYF. The CDR3 DNA is TGTGCCAGCAGGCGGGCAGGGGCCGTCCACGAGCAGTACTTC. The chain links TRBV5-6 to TRBJ2-7, with D perhaps TRBD1 (6 bases). In germline, CDR1 is SGHDT, CDR2 YYEEEE. The CDR3 length is 14 residues. The ends were cut back, 5 bases at V and 5 bases at J, with 17 bases in the middle.